The TCR beta chain described here comes from a study of PD-1 blockade in classical Hodgkin lymphoma. Study results and caveats: Among the patients, those starting nivolumab under 1 year after ASCT were excluded. Only CD4+ TCR diversity, not CD8+, had risen significantly by C4D1. Although disease activity or prior therapy may be involved, causes of the repertoire differences remain undefined. Complete responders' diversity at baseline resembled that of newly diagnosed patients.

Regarding this clone: Its antigen is unidentified.

Germline assignment: CDR1 KGHSH and CDR2 LQKENI. V lost 1 base and J lost 4; bases outside the gene matches: 2. The CDR3 consists of 15 residues. Some clones are missing from TCRdb's copy, which holds only in-frame ones; the method was immunoSEQ multiplex PCR. The sample shows about 64,000 clones, about 90% of them seen only once. This sample's time point: cycle 4 day 1 (C4D1), after 6 weeks of nivolumab. Patients all relapsed after autologous stem cell transplantation, and there was variation in brentuximab vedotin exposure. This sample comprised peripheral blood mononuclear cells (PBMCs), obtained before the fourth cycle of nivolumab. This receptor was taken from a human donor with classical Hodgkin lymphoma. The gene calls are TRBV18 and TRBJ2-1; 9 positions agree with TRBD2. In nucleotides, the CDR3 is TGTGCCAGCTCACCACTTAGCGGGGGATACAATGAGCAGTTCTTC. It translates to CASSPLSGGYNEQFF.